The rows below give T cell receptor beta chains drawn from one sample of a study of T-cell memory formation after mild COVID-19. TCRdb analysed the 5' RACE reads with MiXCR anew, one entry per CDR3 protein. Of 250,000 to 350,000 distinct CDR3 sequences detected, approximately 15% appear once; the ten largest clones hold approximately 23%. Sequencing input: PBMCs or a T cell subset sorted from them (not recorded which). The source is a man aged 18-30 years who had mild COVID-19 (a few samples of this study predate the infection). Cell type and time point are not known. Both conserved end residues are part of each CDR3. Each record gives: clone size, CDR3 length, D gene, V gene, J gene, CDR3 DNA, CDR3 protein. The D gene is left open where the match is weak. Clone size appears in some rows only: once, few, many, or a class for an expanded clone.

clone_size: .; cdr3_length: 14; d_call: TRBD1; v_call: TRBV12-3/TRBV12-4; j_call: TRBJ2-2; cdr3_nt: TGTGCCAGCAGTTTACGACAGGGAACCAGGGAGCTGTTTTTT; cdr3_aa: CASSLRQGTRELFF
clone_size: .; cdr3_length: 13; d_call: .; v_call: TRBV28; j_call: TRBJ1-6; cdr3_nt: TGTGCCAGCAGTTTAACCAGGCATTCACCCCTCCACTTT; cdr3_aa: CASSLTRHSPLHF
clone_size: .; cdr3_length: 15; d_call: TRBD1; v_call: TRBV12-3/TRBV12-4; j_call: TRBJ1-5; cdr3_nt: TGTGCCAGCAGTTCCCCGGACAGGTGGAATCAGCCCCAGCATTTT; cdr3_aa: CASSSPDRWNQPQHF
clone_size: few; cdr3_length: 14; d_call: TRBD2; v_call: TRBV5-6; j_call: TRBJ2-1; cdr3_nt: TGTGCCAGCAGCTCGGGGGGGTTGCGGCTTGGGCAGTTCTTC; cdr3_aa: CASSSGGLRLGQFF
clone_size: once; cdr3_length: 13; d_call: .; v_call: TRBV27; j_call: TRBJ1-1; cdr3_nt: TGTTCCAGCAGTTTCGAGAGGGACACTGAAGCTTTCTTT; cdr3_aa: CSSSFERDTEAFF
clone_size: .; cdr3_length: 17; d_call: TRBD1; v_call: TRBV5-1; j_call: TRBJ1-6; cdr3_nt: TGCGCCAGCAGCACCCAACAGGGGGCGATTGGAAATTCACCCCTCCACTTT; cdr3_aa: CASSTQQGAIGNSPLHF
clone_size: few; cdr3_length: 17; d_call: .; v_call: TRBV18; j_call: TRBJ2-1; cdr3_nt: TGTGCCAGCTCACCACCGGTTGGTGGGGGGGCCTGGAATGAGCAGTTCTTC; cdr3_aa: CASSPPVGGGAWNEQFF
clone_size: many; cdr3_length: 16; d_call: .; v_call: TRBV6-2/TRBV6-3; j_call: TRBJ2-5; cdr3_nt: TGTGCCAGCAGTTACCCTTTCGGCCTCTTGGAGGAGACCCAGTACTTC; cdr3_aa: CASSYPFGLLEETQYF
clone_size: .; cdr3_length: 16; d_call: .; v_call: TRBV9; j_call: TRBJ1-1; cdr3_nt: TGTGCCAGCAGCGGAGAGCCCCAGGCGGGGAACACTGAAGCTTTCTTT; cdr3_aa: CASSGEPQAGNTEAFF
clone_size: .; cdr3_length: 14; d_call: .; v_call: TRBV9; j_call: TRBJ2-5; cdr3_nt: TGTGCCAGCAGCGTGCGGGGGCTCCAAGAGACCCAGTACTTC; cdr3_aa: CASSVRGLQETQYF
clone_size: once; cdr3_length: 14; d_call: .; v_call: TRBV11-2; j_call: TRBJ1-6; cdr3_nt: TGTGCCAGCGGCCGCCTCGGGGGGAATTCACCCCTCCACTTT; cdr3_aa: CASGRLGGNSPLHF
clone_size: .; cdr3_length: 14; d_call: .; v_call: TRBV9; j_call: TRBJ2-1; cdr3_nt: TGTGCCAGCAGCGTAGCGGGGGCCTACAATGAGCAGTTCTTC; cdr3_aa: CASSVAGAYNEQFF
clone_size: .; cdr3_length: 15; d_call: TRBD1; v_call: TRBV15; j_call: TRBJ2-2; cdr3_nt: TGTGCCACCAGCAGAGATTCGTGGACAGGCGGGGAGCTGTTTTTT; cdr3_aa: CATSRDSWTGGELFF
clone_size: .; cdr3_length: 11; d_call: TRBD2; v_call: TRBV10-3; j_call: TRBJ2-1; cdr3_nt: TGTGCCACCTTACTAGCGACTGAGCAGTTCTTC; cdr3_aa: CATLLATEQFF
clone_size: many; cdr3_length: 14; d_call: .; v_call: TRBV24-1; j_call: TRBJ2-5; cdr3_nt: TGTGCCACCAGTGAACCTGCCAGGGAGGAGACCCAGTACTTC; cdr3_aa: CATSEPAREETQYF
clone_size: .; cdr3_length: 17; d_call: .; v_call: TRBV7-2; j_call: TRBJ2-3; cdr3_nt: TGTGCCATCAGCCCGGGTTTGGGGCGTGAGGGCACAGATACGCAGTATTTT; cdr3_aa: CAISPGLGREGTDTQYF
clone_size: few; cdr3_length: 17; d_call: TRBD2; v_call: TRBV9; j_call: TRBJ2-3; cdr3_nt: TGTGCCAGCAGCGTAGCCACTAGCGGGGGGAGCACAGATACGCAGTATTTT; cdr3_aa: CASSVATSGGSTDTQYF
clone_size: few; cdr3_length: 14; d_call: TRBD1; v_call: TRBV5-1; j_call: TRBJ1-1; cdr3_nt: TGCGCCAGCAGCTTGGCTCGACAGGGGAGTGAAGCTTTCTTT; cdr3_aa: CASSLARQGSEAFF
clone_size: .; cdr3_length: 12; d_call: .; v_call: TRBV6-2/TRBV6-3; j_call: TRBJ1-1; cdr3_nt: TGTGCCATAGCCCCGGGGAACACTGAAGCTTTCTTT; cdr3_aa: CAIAPGNTEAFF
clone_size: few; cdr3_length: 15; d_call: .; v_call: TRBV7-2; j_call: TRBJ1-5; cdr3_nt: TGTGCCAGCAGCTTAGTTTGGAGCCCCAATCAGCCCCAGCATTTT; cdr3_aa: CASSLVWSPNQPQHF
clone_size: few; cdr3_length: 13; d_call: .; v_call: TRBV6-2/TRBV6-3; j_call: TRBJ1-1; cdr3_nt: TGTGCCAGCAGTTACTGGCCGAACACTGAAGCTTTCTTT; cdr3_aa: CASSYWPNTEAFF
clone_size: few; cdr3_length: 13; d_call: .; v_call: TRBV12-3/TRBV12-4; j_call: TRBJ1-4; cdr3_nt: TGTGCCAGCAGTTTAGCTTCTTCCGGAAAACTGTTTTTT; cdr3_aa: CASSLASSGKLFF
clone_size: few; cdr3_length: 13; d_call: .; v_call: TRBV6-5; j_call: TRBJ1-1; cdr3_nt: TGTGCCAGCAGTTACACCGGGGGGACTGAAGCTTTCTTT; cdr3_aa: CASSYTGGTEAFF
clone_size: .; cdr3_length: 15; d_call: .; v_call: TRBV7-3; j_call: TRBJ2-1; cdr3_nt: TGTGCCAGCAGCCCCGGGGCGGGTCCCTACAATGAGCAGTTCTTC; cdr3_aa: CASSPGAGPYNEQFF
clone_size: few; cdr3_length: 14; d_call: .; v_call: TRBV6-6; j_call: TRBJ1-2; cdr3_nt: TGTGCCAGCAGTACCACGACAGTCCACTATGGCTACACCTTC; cdr3_aa: CASSTTTVHYGYTF
clone_size: .; cdr3_length: 13; d_call: .; v_call: TRBV19; j_call: TRBJ2-4; cdr3_nt: TGTGCCAGTAGTATCGGGTGGGGGAACATTCAGTACTTC; cdr3_aa: CASSIGWGNIQYF
clone_size: few; cdr3_length: 16; d_call: .; v_call: TRBV6-6; j_call: TRBJ2-7; cdr3_nt: TGTGCCAGCTGCCGACCCACAGGGAGCTACTCCTACGAGCAGTACTTC; cdr3_aa: CASCRPTGSYSYEQYF